Listed below are T cell receptor beta chains from one sample, sequenced in a study of T cells in narcolepsy. TCRdb keeps only in-frame clones here, not all; method: immunoSEQ multiplex PCR. The top ten clones hold 14% to 15% of a sample with approximately 17,000 clones, 72% of them seen once. Sequenced sample: CD45RA- memory CD8+ T cells from PBMCs. The receptors shown here come from a human donor with narcolepsy. CDR3s include the opening cysteine and the closing phenylalanine or tryptophan. Fields, in order: clone size, D gene, V gene, J gene, CDR3 DNA, CDR3 protein. D genes are given only for firm matches. For some rows the clone size is stated as once, few or many, or as a class when expanded; others skip it.

size: -
D: TRBD1
V: TRBV5-4
J: TRBJ2-7
DNA: TGTGCCAGCAGCTACGGGACAGGATCCTACGAGCAGTACTTC
CDR3: CASSYGTGSYEQYF

size: -
D: -
V: TRBV2
J: TRBJ2-7
DNA: TGTGCCAGCTCATTACAGATTTCCTACGAGCAGTACTTC
CDR3: CASSLQISYEQYF

size: few
D: TRBD2
V: TRBV13
J: TRBJ2-5
DNA: TGTGCCAGCAGCCGCGAAGCTAGCGGCGCACAAGAGACCCAGTACTTC
CDR3: CASSREASGAQETQYF

size: medium-sized
D: -
V: TRBV6-5
J: TRBJ1-1
DNA: TGTGCCAGCAGTTATTCGGCCGGAAGTGAAGCTTTCTTT
CDR3: CASSYSAGSEAFF

size: -
D: -
V: TRBV5-1
J: TRBJ1-1
DNA: TGCGCCAGCAGCTTGGGTCCGGGCACTGAAGCTTTCTTT
CDR3: CASSLGPGTEAFF

size: -
D: TRBD1
V: TRBV13
J: TRBJ2-7
DNA: TGTGCCAGCAGCCCCCGACAGGGGCCCAGCTCCTACGAGCAGTACTTC
CDR3: CASSPRQGPSSYEQYF

size: -
D: -
V: TRBV25-1
J: TRBJ1-2
DNA: TGTGCCAGCAGCCTCTTTGGGCAGGGGTGGGGCTACACCTTC
CDR3: CASSLFGQGWGYTF

size: -
D: -
V: TRBV10-3
J: TRBJ2-2
DNA: TGTGCCATCAGTGAAGGGGGGGGCACCGGGGAGCTGTTTTTT
CDR3: CAISEGGGTGELFF

size: -
D: -
V: TRBV5-1
J: TRBJ1-2
DNA: TGCGCCAGCAGCTTCGAATGGGCAGGGGAAGGCTACACCTTC
CDR3: CASSFEWAGEGYTF

size: -
D: TRBD2
V: TRBV5-1
J: TRBJ2-7
DNA: TGCGCCAGCAGCCCGCTAGCGGGAGGGACCTACGAGCAGTACTTC
CDR3: CASSPLAGGTYEQYF

size: -
D: -
V: TRBV2
J: TRBJ2-7
DNA: TGTGCCAGCAGTGAAAGTGAAGCCTACGAGCAGTACTTC
CDR3: CASSESEAYEQYF

size: -
D: -
V: TRBV9
J: TRBJ2-7
DNA: TGTGCCAGCAGCGTAGATGCATCCGAGCAGTACTTC
CDR3: CASSVDASEQYF

size: -
D: -
V: TRBV7-3
J: TRBJ2-1
DNA: TGTGCCAGCAGCTTATATGGGCCGGGCAGGCAGTACAATGAGCAGTTCTTC
CDR3: CASSLYGPGRQYNEQFF

size: once
D: TRBD2
V: TRBV29-1
J: TRBJ2-6
DNA: TGCAGCGTTGAGGGGGGGGTCTCTGGGGCCAACGTCCTGACTTTC
CDR3: CSVEGGVSGANVLTF

size: -
D: -
V: TRBV6-5
J: TRBJ1-1
DNA: TGTGCCAGCAGTTACCTCACTGAAGCTTTCTTT
CDR3: CASSYLTEAFF

size: -
D: -
V: TRBV27
J: TRBJ1-5
DNA: TGTGCCAGCAGTTTAACACCCGATAGCAATCAGCCCCAGCATTTT
CDR3: CASSLTPDSNQPQHF

size: -
D: -
V: TRBV5-4
J: TRBJ2-1
DNA: TGTGCCAGCAGCTTGCGGAGTGAGCAGTTCTTC
CDR3: CASSLRSEQFF

size: few
D: TRBD2
V: TRBV7-8
J: TRBJ2-1
DNA: TGTGCCAGCAGCTTTGAAGCTAGCGGGTGGGTCCGTGAGCAGTTCTTC
CDR3: CASSFEASGWVREQFF

size: few
D: -
V: TRBV6-9
J: TRBJ2-3
DNA: TGTGCCAGCAGTGTAGGGAGCAGGGGCACAGATACGCAGTATTTT
CDR3: CASSVGSRGTDTQYF

size: -
D: -
V: TRBV6-5
J: TRBJ2-5
DNA: TGTGCCAGCAGCTGGAGGGGAGAGACCCAGTACTTC
CDR3: CASSWRGETQYF

size: few
D: TRBD1
V: TRBV27
J: TRBJ1-1
DNA: TGTGCCAGCAGTTTCCGCGGGACAGGGGGCACTGAAGCTTTCTTT
CDR3: CASSFRGTGGTEAFF

size: -
D: -
V: TRBV19
J: TRBJ2-7
DNA: TGTGCCAGTACTCCGCGTGAGAGCTCCTACGAGCAGTACTTC
CDR3: CASTPRESSYEQYF

size: -
D: -
V: TRBV5-4
J: TRBJ1-2
DNA: TGTGCCAGCAGCTCGAACCTAGGGGGGGCGGTTGATGGCTACACCTTC
CDR3: CASSSNLGGAVDGYTF

size: -
D: TRBD1
V: TRBV19
J: TRBJ1-1
DNA: TGTGCCAGTAGTACGGACAGGGGTTGGGCTGAAGCTTTCTTT
CDR3: CASSTDRGWAEAFF

size: -
D: -
V: TRBV16
J: TRBJ1-5
DNA: TGTGCCAGCAGCCACCCCGCCGGGTGGGGGAGCAATCAGCCCCAGCATTTT
CDR3: CASSHPAGWGSNQPQHF

size: large
D: -
V: TRBV4-1
J: TRBJ2-1
DNA: TGCGCCAGCAGCCAAGGGTTGTCCGGATCGTACAATGAGCAGTTCTTC
CDR3: CASSQGLSGSYNEQFF

size: few
D: -
V: TRBV19
J: TRBJ1-2
DNA: TGTGCCAGTAGTATATCGGAGGACTATGGCTACACCTTC
CDR3: CASSISEDYGYTF

size: once
D: -
V: TRBV7-6
J: TRBJ1-1
DNA: TGTGCCAGCAGCTTAGAGGTTTTGAACACTGAAGCTTTCTTT
CDR3: CASSLEVLNTEAFF

size: -
D: -
V: TRBV9
J: TRBJ2-2
DNA: TGTGCCAGCAGCCCAGGAGGGGGCTACGGGGAGCTGTTTTTT
CDR3: CASSPGGGYGELFF

size: -
D: -
V: TRBV28
J: TRBJ2-5
DNA: TGTGCCAGCAGTTCAGGGAATTTCATAAAGACCCAGTACTTC
CDR3: CASSSGNFIKTQYF

size: -
D: TRBD2
V: TRBV7-8
J: TRBJ2-7
DNA: TGTGCCAGCACCGTGTCACTAGCGGGAGTAATGGGAGACGAGCAGTACTTC
CDR3: CASTVSLAGVMGDEQYF